The next 2 T cell receptor beta chains were all read from a single sample in a study of blood T cell repertoires in COVID-19. Some clones are missing from TCRdb's copy, which holds only in-frame ones; the method was immunoSEQ multiplex PCR. Among 150,000 to 200,000 clones listed, 87% were seen once. The sequenced material came from peripheral blood. The receptors were gathered from a woman aged 55-69 years who had recovered from COVID-19.

V is TRBV28 and J is TRBJ2-2, with a weak D call TRBD2 (6 bases). The CDR3 totals 16 residues. CDR1 is MDHEN and CDR2 is SYDVKM in the germline V gene. V lost 5 bases to trimming and J lost 1 base, with 14 bases between them. The CDR3 sequence: CASSPFRDLNTGELFF. DNA for the CDR3: TGTGCCAGCAGTCCCTTCCGGGACTTGAACACCGGGGAGCTGTTTTTT.

The chain joins TRBV9 to TRBJ1-6, with D perhaps matching TRBD1 (5 bases). The germline V gene has CDR1 SGDLS and CDR2 YYNGEE. The CDR3 has 15 amino acids. The V end lost 3 bases, the J end lost 6 bases, and 13 bases lay between the germline ends. CDR3 DNA sequence: TGTGCCAGCAGCGCCGTGGGGGGGGTTAATTCACCCCTCCACTTT. It encodes CASSAVGGVNSPLHF.